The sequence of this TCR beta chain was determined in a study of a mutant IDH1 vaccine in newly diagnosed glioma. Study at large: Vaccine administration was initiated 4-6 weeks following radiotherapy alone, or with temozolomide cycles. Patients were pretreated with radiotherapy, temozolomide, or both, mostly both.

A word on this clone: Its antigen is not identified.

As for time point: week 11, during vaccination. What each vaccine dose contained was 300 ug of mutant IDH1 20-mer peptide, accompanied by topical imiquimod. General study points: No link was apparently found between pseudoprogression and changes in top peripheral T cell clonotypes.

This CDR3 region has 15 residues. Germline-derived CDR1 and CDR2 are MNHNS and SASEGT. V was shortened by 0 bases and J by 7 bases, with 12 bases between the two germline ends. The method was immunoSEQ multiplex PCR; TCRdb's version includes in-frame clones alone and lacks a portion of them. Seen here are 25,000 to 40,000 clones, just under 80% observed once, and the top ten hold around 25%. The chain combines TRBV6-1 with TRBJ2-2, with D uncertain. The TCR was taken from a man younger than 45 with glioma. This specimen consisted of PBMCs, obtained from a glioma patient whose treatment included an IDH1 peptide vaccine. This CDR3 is CASSEARVLGGELFF. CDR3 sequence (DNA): TGTGCCAGCAGTGAAGCAAGGGTATTAGGCGGGGAGCTGTTTTTT.